This T cell receptor (beta chain) was identified during a study of technical replicates of blood from several donors. In the case of this clone: Compared with germline, one end of the junction differs, possibly owing to a read error.

Using immunoSEQ multiplex PCR, the repertoire was profiled, and TCRdb retains in-frame clones only, with some absent. The sample carries under 95,000 clones, about nine tenths recorded once. This TCR derives from a human donor in good health. Some clones in this sample may be carry-over from other donors' samples. Input material: T cells isolated from PBMCs.

The CDR3 nucleotides are TGCGCCAGCAGTCAGACTAGCGGCTCCTACGAGCAGTGCTTC. Its protein product is CASSQTSGSYEQCF. The chain combines TRBV4-1 with TRBJ2-7; 9 nucleotides line up with TRBD2. The CDR3 has 14 residues. The germline V gene has CDR1 MGHRA and CDR2 YSYEKL.